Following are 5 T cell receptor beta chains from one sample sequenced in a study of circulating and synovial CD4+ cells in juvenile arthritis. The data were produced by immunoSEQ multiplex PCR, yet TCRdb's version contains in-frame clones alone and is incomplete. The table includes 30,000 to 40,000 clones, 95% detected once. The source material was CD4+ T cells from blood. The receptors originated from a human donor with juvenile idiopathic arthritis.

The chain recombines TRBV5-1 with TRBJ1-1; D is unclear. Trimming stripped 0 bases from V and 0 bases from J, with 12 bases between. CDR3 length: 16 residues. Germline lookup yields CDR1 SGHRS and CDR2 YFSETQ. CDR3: CASSLDPAGMNTEAFF. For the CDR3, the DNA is TGCGCCAGCAGCTTGGATCCCGCCGGGATGAACACTGAAGCTTTCTTT.

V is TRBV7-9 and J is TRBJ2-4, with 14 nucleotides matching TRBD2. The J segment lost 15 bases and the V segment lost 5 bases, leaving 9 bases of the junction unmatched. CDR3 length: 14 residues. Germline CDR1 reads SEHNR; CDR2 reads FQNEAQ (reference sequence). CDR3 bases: TGTGCCAGCAGCCCCGGGACTAGCGGGGGCGCGGGGTACTTC. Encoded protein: CASSPGTSGGAGYF.

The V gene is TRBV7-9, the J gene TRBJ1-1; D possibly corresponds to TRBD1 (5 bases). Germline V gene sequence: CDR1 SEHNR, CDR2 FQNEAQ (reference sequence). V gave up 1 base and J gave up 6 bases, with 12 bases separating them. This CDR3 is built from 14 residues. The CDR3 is CASSLEGRKSEAFF. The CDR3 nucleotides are TGTGCCAGCAGCTTAGAGGGGCGCAAATCTGAAGCTTTCTTT. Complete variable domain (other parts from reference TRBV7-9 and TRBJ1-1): DTGVSQNPRHKITKRGQNVTFRCDPISEHNRLYWYRQTLGQGPEFLTYFQNEAQLEKSRLLSDRFSAERPKGSFSTLEIQRTEQGDSAMYLCASSLEGRKSEAFFGQGTRLTVV.

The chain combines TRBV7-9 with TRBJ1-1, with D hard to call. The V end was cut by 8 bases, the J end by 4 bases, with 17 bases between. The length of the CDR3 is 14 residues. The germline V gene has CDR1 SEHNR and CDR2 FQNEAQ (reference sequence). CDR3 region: CASGPTGKGTEAFF. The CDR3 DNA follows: TGTGCCAGCGGGCCGACCGGAAAAGGCACTGAAGCTTTCTTT. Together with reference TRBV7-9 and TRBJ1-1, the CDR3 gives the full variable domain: DTGVSQNPRHKITKRGQNVTFRCDPISEHNRLYWYRQTLGQGPEFLTYFQNEAQLEKSRLLSDRFSAERPKGSFSTLEIQRTEQGDSAMYLCASGPTGKGTEAFFGQGTRLTVV.

CDR3 residues: CAWSVPPNEGGGPGEQYF. As DNA, the CDR3 is TGTGCCTGGAGTGTACCCCCCAATGAGGGGGGAGGGCCAGGCGAGCAGTACTTC. The rearrangement uses TRBV30 and TRBJ2-7; TRBD2 might be the D (7 bases). This CDR3 has 18 residues. The V and J ends lost 0 bases and 6 bases respectively, with 27 bases between them. Looked up from germline, CDR1 is GTSNPN and CDR2 is SVGIG (reference sequence).